These 10 T cell receptor beta chains came from one sample sequenced in a study of PD-1 blockade in classical Hodgkin lymphoma. Here immunoSEQ multiplex PCR was the method, and the copy in TCRdb shows in-frame clones only, minus some. The table includes tens of thousands of clones, more than 70% detected once. Time point described: cycle 4 day 1 (C4D1), after more than five weeks of nivolumab. Brentuximab vedotin exposure varied, and every patient relapsed after autologous stem cell transplantation. The material was peripheral blood mononuclear cells (PBMCs), obtained before the fourth cycle of nivolumab. The receptor source for this set is a human donor with classical Hodgkin lymphoma.

There are a few counts of this clone. The V and J genes are TRBV2 and TRBJ1-1, with D perhaps TRBD1 (6 bases). Germline V gene sequence: CDR1 SNHLY, CDR2 FYNNEI. V gave up 5 bases and J gave up 7 bases, with 8 bases separating them. The CDR3 contains 11 residues. CDR3 protein: CASSYRDEAFF. The CDR3 bases are TGTGCCAGCAGTTACAGGGATGAAGCTTTCTTT.

This clone has only a few counts. CDR3 bases: TGTGCTAGTGGCCCCGGACAGGGGGCGGCAGATACGCAGTATTTT. Translated, it gives CASGPGQGAADTQYF. The chain recombines TRBV12-5 with TRBJ2-3, with 11 bases aligning to TRBD1. The CDR3 has 15 residues. Losses at the gene ends were 6 bases for V and 4 bases for J; bases not matched to a gene: 6. The germline V gene encodes CDR1 LGHNT and CDR2 FRNRAP.

The chain is built from TRBV9 and TRBJ1-1; D remains unclear. The CDR3 runs to 15 residues. Between the trimmed V and J ends, which lost 4 bases and 0 bases, there was a span of 13 bases. The germline gives CDR1 SGDLS, CDR2 YYNGEE. CDR3 sequence (DNA): TGTGCCAGCAGCAGTCGGGGAGGGTTGAACACTGAAGCTTTCTTT. It encodes CASSSRGGLNTEAFF.

The chain combines TRBV18 with TRBJ1-1; a weak D match, TRBD1 (6 bases). The CDR3 loop spans 16 amino acids. The V end lost 5 bases, the J end lost 5 bases, and 21 bases lay between the germline ends. Germline CDR1 KGHSH, CDR2 LQKENI. In DNA, the CDR3 is TGTGCCAGCTCAGATTCCCAGGACAGAAGGTGGACTGAAGCTTTCTTT. Amino acid sequence: CASSDSQDRRWTEAFF.

This clone has a handful of counts. The J gene is TRBJ1-1, the V gene TRBV28, with TRBD1 identical over 9 bases. CDR3 length: 15 amino acids. After removal of 3 bases from V and 4 bases from J, the junction contained 6 bases not matched to a gene. The V gene's germline CDR1 is MDHEN and CDR2 SYDVKM. This CDR3 is CASSLFGTGPTEAFF. CDR3 DNA: TGTGCCAGCAGTTTGTTCGGGACAGGGCCCACTGAAGCTTTCTTT.

The table lists this clone with a few counts. The chain joins TRBV15 to TRBJ2-7; D possibly corresponds to TRBD1 (6 bases). Germline loops: CDR1 LNHNV, CDR2 YYDKDF (reference sequence). The CDR3 runs to 13 residues. V lost 2 bases to trimming and J lost 5 bases, with 10 bases between them. CDR3 residues: CATSRSYRDEQYF. The CDR3 bases are TGTGCCACCAGCAGATCCTACAGGGACGAGCAGTACTTC.

The chain carries TRBV5-6 and TRBJ1-4; no clear D. This CDR3 is built from 11 residues. Germline lookup yields CDR1 SGHDT and CDR2 YYEEEE. V lost 2 bases to trimming and J lost 7 bases, with 3 bases between them. In nucleotides, the CDR3 is TGTGCCAGCAGCTTTGCTGAAAAACTGTTTTTT. Protein: CASSFAEKLFF.

The chain combines TRBV19 with TRBJ1-5, with D possibly being TRBD1 (5 bases). In germline, CDR1 is LNHDA, CDR2 SQIVND (reference sequence). The CDR3 consists of 15 residues. Trimming removed 7 bases from V and 6 bases from J, with 19 bases in between. The CDR3 DNA follows: TGTGCCAGTACCACCGGGGGTGGACGCGGTCAGCCCCAGCATTTT. Encoded protein: CASTTGGGRGQPQHF.

V is TRBV6-5 and J is TRBJ2-7; a weak D match, TRBD1 (6 bases). The CDR3 extends over 14 amino acids. Trimming cost V 0 bases and J 6 bases, with 12 bases left between them. Per germline, CDR1 MNHEY and CDR2 SVGAGI. The CDR3 sequence is CASSYSAGDREQYF. For the CDR3, the DNA is TGTGCCAGCAGTTACTCGGCAGGGGATCGCGAGCAGTACTTC.

This chain joins TRBV15 and TRBJ2-5; tentative D call: TRBD1 (6 bases). V dropped 6 bases and J dropped 7 bases, with 15 bases sitting between them. The CDR3 is 13 amino acids. CDR1 and CDR2 (germline): LNHNV, YYDKDF (reference sequence). This CDR3 reads CATSRDLQGTQYF. The CDR3 DNA sequence: TGTGCCACCAGTAGGGACCTACAGGGGACCCAGTACTTC. Variable domain in full (rest from reference TRBV15 and TRBJ2-5): DAMVIQNPRYQVTQFGKPVTLSCSQTLNHNVMYWYQQKSSQAPKLLFHYYDKDFNNEADTPDNFQSRRPNTSFCFLDIRSPGLGDTAMYLCATSRDLQGTQYFGPGTRLLVL.